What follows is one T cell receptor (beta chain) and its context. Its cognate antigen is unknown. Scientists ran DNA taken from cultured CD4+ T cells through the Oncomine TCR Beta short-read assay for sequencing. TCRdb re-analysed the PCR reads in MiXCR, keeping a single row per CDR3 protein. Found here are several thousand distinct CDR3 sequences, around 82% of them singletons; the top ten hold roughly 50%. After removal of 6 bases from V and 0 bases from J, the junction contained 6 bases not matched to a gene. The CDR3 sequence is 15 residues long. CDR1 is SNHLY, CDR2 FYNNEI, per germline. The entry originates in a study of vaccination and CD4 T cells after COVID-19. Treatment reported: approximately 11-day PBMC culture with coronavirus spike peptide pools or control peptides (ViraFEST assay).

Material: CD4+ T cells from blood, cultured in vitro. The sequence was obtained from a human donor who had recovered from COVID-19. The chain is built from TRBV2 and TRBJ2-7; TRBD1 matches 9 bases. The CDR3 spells CASRGQGMSSYEQYF. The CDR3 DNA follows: TGTGCCAGCAGGGGACAGGGTATGTCCTCCTACGAGCAGTACTTC.